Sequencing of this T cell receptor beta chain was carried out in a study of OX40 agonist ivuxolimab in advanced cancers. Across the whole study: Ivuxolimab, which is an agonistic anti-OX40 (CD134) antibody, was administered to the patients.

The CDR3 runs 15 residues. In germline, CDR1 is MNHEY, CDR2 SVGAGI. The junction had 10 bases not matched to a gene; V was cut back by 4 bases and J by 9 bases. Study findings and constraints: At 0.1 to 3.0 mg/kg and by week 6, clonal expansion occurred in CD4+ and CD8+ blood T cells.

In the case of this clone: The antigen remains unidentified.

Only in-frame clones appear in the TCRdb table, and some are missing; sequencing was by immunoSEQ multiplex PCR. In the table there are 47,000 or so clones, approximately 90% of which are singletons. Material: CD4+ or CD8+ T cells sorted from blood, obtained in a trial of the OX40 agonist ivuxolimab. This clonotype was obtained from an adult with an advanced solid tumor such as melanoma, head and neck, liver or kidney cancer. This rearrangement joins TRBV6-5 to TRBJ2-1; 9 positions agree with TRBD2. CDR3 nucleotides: TGTGCCAGCAGTTTCCTTAGCGGGGGCGATTCTGAGCAGTTCTTC. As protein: CASSFLSGGDSEQFF.